The clone carrying this TCR beta chain was observed at least ten times. The target antigen is unknown. The data derive from a study of OX40 agonist ivuxolimab in advanced cancers. Study details: At doses from 0.01 to 10 mg/kg, patients were given intravenous ivuxolimab every 2 weeks. People in dose escalation had one of these cancers: hepatocellular carcinoma, melanoma, renal cell or head and neck cancer. Points from the study as a whole: At 0.1 to 3.0 mg/kg, clonal expansion of CD4+ and CD8+ blood T cells had occurred by week 6.

Germline lookup yields CDR1 SGHAT and CDR2 FQNNGV. This CDR3 has 14 residues. Trimming left V 5 bases short and J 0 bases short, with 8 bases between. At cycle 4 day 1, cycle 7 day 1, and baseline, blood was sampled. The repertoire was sequenced with immunoSEQ multiplex PCR; TCRdb's copy has only in-frame clones and lacks some. The profile shows around 50,000 clones, approximately 80% of them singletons. This chain connects TRBV11-2 to TRBJ1-5; a possible D gene is TRBD1 (6 bases). The sequence came from an adult with an advanced solid tumor such as melanoma, head and neck, liver or kidney cancer. The starting material was CD4+ or CD8+ T cells sorted from blood, obtained in a trial of the OX40 agonist ivuxolimab. The CDR3 DNA is TGTGCCAGCAGCCAGGGGAGTAGCAATCAGCCCCAGCATTTT. Amino acid sequence: CASSQGSSNQPQHF.